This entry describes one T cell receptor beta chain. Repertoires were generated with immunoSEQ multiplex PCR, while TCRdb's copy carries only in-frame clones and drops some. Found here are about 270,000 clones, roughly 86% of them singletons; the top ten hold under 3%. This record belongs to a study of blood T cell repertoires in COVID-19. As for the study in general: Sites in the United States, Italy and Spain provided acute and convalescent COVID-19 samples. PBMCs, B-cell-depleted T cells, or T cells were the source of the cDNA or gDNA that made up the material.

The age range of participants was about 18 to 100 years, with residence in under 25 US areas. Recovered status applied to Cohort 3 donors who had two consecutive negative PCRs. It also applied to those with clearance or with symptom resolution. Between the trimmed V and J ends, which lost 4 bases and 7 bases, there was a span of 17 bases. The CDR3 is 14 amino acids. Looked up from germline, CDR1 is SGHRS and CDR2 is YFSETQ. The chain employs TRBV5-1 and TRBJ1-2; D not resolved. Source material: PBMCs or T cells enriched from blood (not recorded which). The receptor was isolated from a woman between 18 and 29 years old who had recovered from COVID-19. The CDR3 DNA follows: TGCGCCAGCAGCCTAGAGGGAGGGAATGGTGGCTACACCTTC. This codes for CASSLEGGNGGYTF.